Below, 30 T cell receptor beta chains from the same sample are listed, as sequenced in a study of CD8+ T cells in alopecia areata. Once RNA had been extracted, it was reverse transcribed into cDNA to act as the sequencing template. The method was immunoSEQ multiplex PCR; TCRdb's version includes in-frame clones alone and lacks a portion of them. The sample gives about 110,000 clones, none seen only once, and the top ten clones hold around 20%. The sequenced material came from lesional skin. The receptors stem from a C3H/HeJ mouse with alopecia areata. The strain's MHC haplotype is H2-k.

As concerns this clone: Gene names and germline refer to mouse. The read gets to within 4 residues of the CDR3 end, and the germline J gene fills in the rest. The chain is built from TRBV13-3 and TRBJ2-5, with 8 bases identical to TRBD1. The germline V gene encodes CDR1 NNHDY and CDR2 SYVADS. The CDR3 extends over 14 amino acids. The CDR3 DNA, read in part, is TGTGCCAGCAGTCCCAGGGGGCGCGGAGAC. Translating gives CASSPRGRGD. The whole CDR3 reads CASSPRGRGDTQYF.

The table lists this clone with a few counts. Gene names are the mouse ones. Sequencing ends 4 residues short of the CDR3 end; the germline J gene provides the rest. V usage is TRBV13-2 and J usage is TRBJ1-2; D is possibly TRBD1 (6 bases). Germline V gene sequence: CDR1 NNHNN, CDR2 SYGAGS (reference sequence). The CDR3 has 15 residues. The CDR3 is CASGDAMLGGRDYTF. The covered CDR3 bases are TGTGCCAGCGGTGATGCAATGCTGGGGGGGCGC.

Only a few counts were recorded for this clone. Genes here carry mouse names. The CDR3 end lies 4 residues beyond the end of the read and is filled in from the germline J gene. The chain employs TRBV13-1 and TRBJ2-1; 7 bases are shared with TRBD2. The CDR3 totals 14 residues. The germline gives CDR1 NSHNY, CDR2 SYGAGN. CDR3 loop: CASSAGLSFAEQFF. The covered CDR3 bases are TGTGCCAGCAGTGCGGGACTGTCCTTCGCT.

In this sample, this clone turned up a few times. Gene names refer to mouse genes. The observed sequence ends 4 residues before the CDR3 terminus, with the missing tail filled in from the germline J gene. This chain connects TRBV31 to TRBJ2-3; the match to TRBD2 covers 14 bases. The germline CDR1 and CDR2 sequences are GKSSPN and SITVG. Unmatched junction bases numbered 2, after V lost 3 bases and J lost 0 bases. The CDR3 sequence is 16 residues long. CDR3 sequence reads: CAWSRDWGGSAETLYF. Partial CDR3 DNA: TGTGCCTGGAGCCGGGACTGGGGGGGCAGTGCAGAA.

In the case of this clone: These gene names are mouse names. The read is 4 residues too short to cover the CDR3 end, so that end is filled in from the germline J gene. The same CDR3 arises from other DNA sequences in this sample as well. V gene TRBV13-2 combines with J gene TRBJ1-1; D unclear. From germline, CDR1 is NNHNN and CDR2 SYGAGS (reference sequence). V lost 0 bases and J 0 bases, leaving 9 bases between the germline ends. The CDR3 has 15 residues. The DNA read from the CDR3 is TGTGCCAGCGGTGATGCAGGAGGAGCAAACACA. This gives the protein CASGDAGGANT. The entire CDR3 sequence reads CASGDAGGANTEVFF.

Only a few counts were recorded for this clone. The protein TCRdb lists differs from the translation of the DNA at residue 9; the protein given here is translated from the DNA itself. Genes and germline come from the mouse. The observed sequence ends 3 residues before the CDR3 terminus, with the missing tail filled in from the germline J gene. The J gene is TRBJ1-6, the V gene TRBV19; D ambiguous. TRBJ1-6 is reported as an ORF; its role is uncertain. Germline V gene data show CDR1 as FNHDT and CDR2 as SITEND (reference sequence). The CDR3 has 12 amino acids. V dropped 1 base and J dropped 9 bases, with 5 bases sitting between them. CDR3 residues: CASSINISPLYF. Incomplete CDR3 DNA: TGTGCCAGCAGTATAAACATTTCGCCC.

This clone was observed a handful of times. The genes and germline here are from mouse. Read sequence stops 4 residues before the CDR3 end, and the germline J gene provides the missing end. The chain uses TRBV13-1 and TRBJ2-1; 10 bases fit TRBD2. CDR1 is NSHNY and CDR2 is SYGAGN in the germline V gene. The CDR3 covers 13 residues. The trim removed 9 bases at V and 6 bases at J, leaving 6 bases unmatched. The CDR3 bases that were read are TGTGCCACATGGACTGGGGGAGGTGCT. Residues: CATWTGGGA. The complete CDR3 sequence is CATWTGGGAEQFF.

Of note for this clone: Gene and germline names: mouse. The CDR3 extends 4 residues past the end of the read, so its final part is completed from the germline J gene. This chain uses TRBV1 with TRBJ2-7, with 8 bases lining up with TRBD1. Germline trimming cut 4 bases from V and 3 bases from J; bases unmatched to any gene: 2. Germline lookup yields CDR1 NSQYPW and CDR2 LRSPGD (reference sequence). The CDR3 covers 13 residues. CDR3: CTCSGQGNYEQYF. The covered CDR3 bases are TGCACCTGCAGTGGACAGGGGAACTAT. Variable domain in full (rest from reference TRBV1 and TRBJ2-7): VTLLEQNPRWRLVPRGQAVNLRCILKNSQYPWMSWYQQDLQKQLQWLFTLRSPGDKEVKSLPGADYLATRVTDTELRLQVANMSQGRTLYCTCSGQGNYEQYFGPGTRLTVL.

In its sample, this clone was seen a few times. Genes here carry mouse names. The read ends 4 residues before the CDR3 terminus; that terminus is restored from the germline J gene. This chain uses TRBV19 with TRBJ1-1, with 7 bases matching TRBD1. Per the germline V gene, CDR1 is FNHDT and CDR2 is SITEND (reference sequence). The CDR3 extends over 15 amino acids. Unmatched junction bases numbered 7, after V lost 5 bases and J lost 0 bases. The DNA read from the CDR3 is TGTGCCAGCAGCCTCCACAGGGGCGCAAACACA. Protein: CASSLHRGANT. The complete CDR3 sequence is CASSLHRGANTEVFF.

With respect to this clone: Here the gene names and germline are mouse. The read stops 4 residues short of the end of the CDR3; the missing end is completed from the germline J gene. Other DNA sequences in the same sample also yield this CDR3. This chain connects TRBV13-3 to TRBJ2-5; D possibly corresponds to TRBD1 (6 bases). V was trimmed by 4 bases and J by 1 base, leaving 10 bases between them. CDR1 and CDR2 from the germline V gene are NNHDY and SYVADS. CDR3 length equals 14 residues. CDR3 DNA (partial): TGTGCCAGCAGTCTCGGACAGCACCAAGAC. Residues: CASSLGQHQD. The entire CDR3 sequence reads CASSLGQHQDTQYF.

In regard to this clone: Gene names refer to mouse genes. The CDR3 extends 4 residues past the end of the read, so its final part is completed from the germline J gene. The V and J genes are TRBV13-3 and TRBJ1-1; 7 nucleotides match TRBD1. Unmatched junction bases numbered 8, after V lost 5 bases and J lost 1 base. Germline V gives CDR1 NNHDY, CDR2 SYVADS. There are 15 residues in the CDR3. The part of the CDR3 DNA that was read is TGTGCCAGCAGCCCGGGGGCAGGGGGGAACACA. Translation: CASSPGAGGNT. The entire CDR3 is CASSPGAGGNTEVFF.

Remarks on this clone: Genes here carry mouse names. The read terminates 4 residues before the CDR3 end, so the remaining end is supplied by the germline J gene. The V gene is TRBV13-3, the J gene TRBJ1-2; D gene unclear. Looked up from germline, CDR1 is NNHDY and CDR2 is SYVADS. Trimming took 4 bases from V and 0 from J, leaving 7 bases between them. The CDR3 is 13 amino acids. The CDR3 sequence is CASSRWANSDYTF. CDR3 bases read: TGTGCCAGCAGTCGGTGGGCAAACTCC.

This clone was seen a handful of times. Translating the DNA gives a protein that differs from the TCRdb entry at residue 13; the protein shown here is that DNA translation. Gene names and germline match the mouse. The part of the CDR3 DNA that was read is TGTGCCAGCAGCCCCCGGGACAGGGGGATTGGAAATACG. Its translation is CASSPRDRGIGNT. From start to end, the CDR3 is CASSPRDRGIGNTLYF. The chain combines TRBV13-3 with TRBJ1-3; TRBD1 matches 11 bases. The read stops 3 residues short of the end of the CDR3; the missing end is completed from the germline J gene. The CDR3 is 16 amino acids. Germline V gene data show CDR1 as NNHDY and CDR2 as SYVADS. With V trimmed by 5 bases and J by 3 bases, 7 bases remained unmatched.

Points on this clone: Genes and germline come from the mouse. The read terminates 4 residues ahead of where the CDR3 ends, so the germline J gene completes it. The chain carries TRBV19 and TRBJ2-1; a possible D gene is TRBD2 (6 bases). Germline CDR1 FNHDT, CDR2 SITEND (reference sequence). V was cut by 6 bases and J by 4 bases, with 11 bases left in between. The CDR3 covers 13 residues. Partial CDR3 DNA: TGTGCCAGCACTGGGGCAGGGTATGCT. Translating it yields CASTGAGYA. The full CDR3 sequence reads CASTGAGYAEQFF.

Concerning this clone itself: Germline and genes here are mouse. The read falls 4 residues short of the CDR3 end, and the missing part is taken from the germline J gene. The chain combines TRBV13-3 with TRBJ2-3; unclear D gene. The CDR3 consists of 14 residues. V lost 5 bases and J lost 0, with 10 bases in between. The germline gives CDR1 NNHDY, CDR2 SYVADS. CDR3 in amino acids: CASSDNTSAETLYF. The CDR3 bases that were read are TGTGCCAGCAGCGACAATACTAGTGCAGAA.

There are many counts of this clone. Here the gene names and germline are mouse. The read terminates 4 residues ahead of where the CDR3 ends, so the germline J gene completes it. The genes are TRBV13-3 and TRBJ2-1, with 12 bases that match TRBD2. Germline CDR1 NNHDY, CDR2 SYVADS. This CDR3 has 17 residues. V lost 4 bases and J lost 4; bases outside the gene matches: 9. CDR3 amino acids: CASSPLSGTGGYAEQFF. The DNA read from the CDR3 is TGTGCCAGCAGTCCTCTTTCCGGGACTGGGGGGTATGCT.

This clone occurred a few times. Gene names refer to mouse genes. The CDR3 is cut off 4 residues early in the read; its end comes from the germline J gene. The rearrangement links TRBV17 to TRBJ2-2; TRBD1 is a possible D gene (6 bases). The CDR3 spans 16 residues. The V gene's germline CDR1 is MNHDT and CDR2 YYDKIL. Between the trimmed V and J ends, which lost 0 bases and 0 bases, there was a span of 8 bases. The part of the CDR3 DNA that was read is TGTGCTAGCAGTAGAGAAGGGGGAGCAAACACCGGG. This encodes CASSREGGANTG. The full CDR3 protein reads CASSREGGANTGQLYF.

This clone was detected a few times. The gene names here belong to mouse. The read terminates 4 residues before the CDR3 end, so the remaining end is supplied by the germline J gene. V and J are TRBV19 and TRBJ2-4, with 12 bases aligning to TRBD2. Germline V gene lookup returns CDR1 FNHDT and CDR2 SITEND (reference sequence). This CDR3 comprises 14 residues. The DNA read from the CDR3 is TGTGCCAGCACCGACTGGGGGGGCAAAAAC. It is translated as CASTDWGGKN. The CDR3 reads in full as CASTDWGGKNTLYF. The variable domain in full, completed from reference TRBV19 and TRBJ2-4, reads GGIITQTPKFLIGQEGQKLTLKCQQNFNHDTMYWYRQDSGKGLRLIYYSITENDLQKGDLSEGYDASREKKSSFSLTVTSAQKNEMAVFLCASTDWGGKNTLYFGAGTRLSVL.

This clone was recorded a few times. Gene names are the mouse ones. The read gets to within 4 residues of the CDR3 end, and the germline J gene fills in the rest. The chain carries TRBV1 and TRBJ2-2; a weak D match, TRBD1 (5 bases). Germline CDR1 is NSQYPW and CDR2 is LRSPGD (reference sequence). V was clipped by 1 base and J by 0 bases, with 9 bases between them. There are 16 residues in the CDR3. The CDR3 bases that were read are TGCACCTGCAGTGCAGCCGACAGAGCAAACACCGGG. Its translation: CTCSAADRANTG. The CDR3, in full, reads CTCSAADRANTGQLYF.

On this clone: Genes and germline come from the mouse. With the read ending 4 residues before the CDR3 end, the germline J gene is used to fill in that end. V usage is TRBV13-3 and J usage is TRBJ2-7, with TRBD2 as a possible D gene (6 bases). This CDR3 contains 15 residues. Germline-derived CDR1 and CDR2 are NNHDY and SYVADS. The ends were cut back, 2 bases at V and 0 bases at J, with 12 bases in the middle. CDR3 bases read: TGTGCCAGCAGTGAGGTGACTGGCCACTCCTAT. Residues: CASSEVTGHSY. The full CDR3 sequence reads CASSEVTGHSYEQYF.

This clone turned up a few times. All gene names here are mouse names. The read halts 4 residues ahead of the CDR3 end, with the missing end drawn from the germline J gene. V is TRBV1 and J is TRBJ2-4; 12 bases are shared with TRBD2. Looked up from germline, CDR1 is NSQYPW and CDR2 is LRSPGD (reference sequence). The trim removed 0 bases at V and 0 bases at J, leaving 7 bases unmatched. The CDR3 has 19 amino acids. This CDR3 is CTCSADWDWGAPSQNTLYF. The part of the CDR3 DNA that was read is TGCACCTGCAGTGCAGATTGGGACTGGGGGGCCCCCAGTCAAAAC.

This clone was observed many times. The translated DNA and TCRdb's protein are not identical at residue 12; the protein here was translated from the DNA. Gene names and germline match the mouse. Read coverage stops 3 residues before the CDR3 terminus; the germline J gene supplies the remainder. The V and J genes are TRBV13-3 and TRBJ1-6; D may be TRBD1 (6 bases). TRBJ1-6 is placed among ORFs of uncertain function. V was shortened by 3 bases and J by 2 bases, with 9 bases between the two germline ends. Germline loops: CDR1 NNHDY, CDR2 SYVADS. The CDR3 runs 15 residues. The part of the CDR3 DNA that was read is TGTGCCAGCAGTGGGGGGGGCACCTATAATTCGCCC. As protein: CASSGGGTYNSP. The whole CDR3 reads CASSGGGTYNSPLYF.

The table lists this clone with many counts. Mouse germline and gene names are used. The read is 4 residues too short to cover the CDR3 end, so that end is filled in from the germline J gene. The identical CDR3 is also encoded by other nucleotide sequences in the sample. The chain joins TRBV13-3 to TRBJ2-1; TRBD2 matches at 13 bases. This CDR3 is 17 amino acids long. The ends lost 1 base at V and 3 bases at J; junction bases unmatched: 4. The V gene's germline CDR1 is NNHDY and CDR2 SYVADS. Incomplete CDR3 DNA: TGTGCCAGCAGTGATCCTGGACTGGGGGGGCCCTATGCT. It translates to CASSDPGLGGPYA. The CDR3 in full is CASSDPGLGGPYAEQFF.

This clone showed up just a few times. The protein TCRdb lists differs from the translation of the DNA at residue 11; the protein given here is translated from the DNA itself. Mouse germline and gene names are used. The read terminates 3 residues before the CDR3 end, so the remaining end is supplied by the germline J gene. The V gene is TRBV13-3, the J gene TRBJ1-3, with a possible D match to TRBD1 (5 bases). The CDR3 covers 14 residues. V shed 5 bases and J shed 0 bases, with 9 bases lying between them. Germline V gene data show CDR1 as NNHDY and CDR2 as SYVADS. Incomplete CDR3 DNA: TGTGCCAGCAGCCAGGGACTTTCTGGAAATACG. This encodes CASSQGLSGNT. The whole CDR3 sequence is CASSQGLSGNTLYF. Combining the CDR3 with reference TRBV13-3 and TRBJ1-3 gives the whole variable domain EAAVTQSPRSKVAVTGGKVTLSCHQTNNHDYMYWYRQDTGHGLRLIHYSYVADSTEKGDIPDGYKASRPSQENFSLILELASLSQTAVYFCASSQGLSGNTLYFGEGSRLIVV.

The sample holds a few counts of this clone. Here the gene names and germline are mouse. The read terminates 4 residues ahead of where the CDR3 ends, so the germline J gene completes it. The chain combines TRBV13-3 with TRBJ1-1; tentative D call: TRBD1 (6 bases). CDR1 and CDR2 (germline): NNHDY, SYVADS. The CDR3 totals 15 residues. V was clipped by 3 bases and J by 0 bases, with 12 bases between them. CDR3 DNA (partial): TGTGCCAGCAGTGGTGGGGACAAAACAAACACA. Amino acids: CASSGGDKTNT. The full CDR3 reads CASSGGDKTNTEVFF.

Points on this clone: The genes and germline here are from mouse. The CDR3 end lies 4 residues beyond the end of the read and is filled in from the germline J gene. J is TRBJ2-5 and V is TRBV29, with 10 bases aligning to TRBD1. The germline gives CDR1 MSHET, CDR2 SYDVDS. Unmatched junction bases numbered 6, after V lost 5 bases and J lost 1 base. The CDR3 spans 16 residues. The part of the CDR3 DNA that was read is TGTGCTAGCAGTCTCCGGGACAGGGGATACCAAGAC. It specifies CASSLRDRGYQD. In full, the CDR3 is CASSLRDRGYQDTQYF.

This clone has a handful of counts. These gene names are mouse names. The read halts 4 residues ahead of the CDR3 end, with the missing end drawn from the germline J gene. The V and J genes are TRBV13-1 and TRBJ2-5; TRBD2 aligns across 8 bases. Germline assignment: CDR1 NSHNY and CDR2 SYGAGN. There are 15 residues in the CDR3. V lost 3 bases, J lost 0 bases, and 3 bases stayed unmatched. The CDR3 protein is CASSGTGINQDTQYF. The sequenced part of the CDR3 DNA is TGTGCCAGCAGTGGGACTGGGATTAACCAAGAC.

This clone turned up a few times. The gene names here belong to mouse. The read finishes 4 residues shy of the CDR3 end, and the germline J gene is used to complete it. The chain employs TRBV19 and TRBJ2-1, with D possibly being TRBD1 (6 bases). This CDR3 region has 15 residues. The ends were cut back, 4 bases at V and 3 bases at J, with 14 bases in the middle. The V gene's germline CDR1 is FNHDT and CDR2 SITEND (reference sequence). The CDR3 is CASSPRDISYAEQFF. The part of the CDR3 DNA that was read is TGTGCCAGCAGTCCAAGGGACATCTCCTATGCT.

Note on this clone: The protein here is the DNA translation, as the TCRdb protein differs from it at residue 10. Gene names denote mouse genes. CDR3 amino acids: CASSAHSNSPLYF. Partial CDR3 DNA: TGTGCCAGCAGTGCGCACAGTAATTCGCCC. This sequence joins TRBV13-3 and TRBJ1-6; no reliable D call. The sequenced fragment ends 3 residues before the CDR3 boundary, so the rest is inferred from the germline J gene. TRBJ1-6 is annotated as an ORF whose role is uncertain. The CDR3 totals 13 residues. The germline CDR1 and CDR2 sequences are NNHDY and SYVADS. V gave up 3 bases and J gave up 6 bases, with 7 bases separating them.

Points on this clone: The genes and germline here are from mouse. The read ends 4 residues early relative to the CDR3; the germline J gene fills the gap. The chain carries TRBV1 and TRBJ2-4, with 9 bases aligning to TRBD2. The germline V gene encodes CDR1 NSQYPW and CDR2 LRSPGD (reference sequence). Trimming cost V 2 bases and J 0 bases; bases outside gene matches: 6. The CDR3 spans 17 residues. The CDR3 loop reads CTCSAPDWGTSQNTLYF. The part of the CDR3 DNA that was read is TGCACCTGCAGTGCACCCGACTGGGGGACTAGTCAAAAC.